This TCR beta chain stems from a study of T cell repertoires in cytomegalovirus infection. As for this clonotype: Its antigen is currently unknown.

Each CDR3 protein gets one entry after TCRdb re-called the reads with MiXCR. The sample includes roughly 500,000 distinct CDR3 sequences, roughly a third of them seen just once. The length of the CDR3 is 12 residues. Germline CDR1 reads KGHDR; CDR2 reads SFDVKD. After removal of 9 bases from V and 7 bases from J, the junction contained 3 bases not matched to a gene. Source: cultured PBMCs, taken from culture after CMV antigen stimulation. The V gene is TRBV24-1, the J gene TRBJ2-1; 9 bases agree with TRBD1. This clonotype was obtained from a human donor in good health (CMV status not recorded). Some clones in this sample may be carry-over from other donors' samples. The CDR3 protein is CATGGQGNEQFF. In nucleotides, the CDR3 is TGTGCCACCGGGGGACAGGGAAATGAGCAGTTCTTC.